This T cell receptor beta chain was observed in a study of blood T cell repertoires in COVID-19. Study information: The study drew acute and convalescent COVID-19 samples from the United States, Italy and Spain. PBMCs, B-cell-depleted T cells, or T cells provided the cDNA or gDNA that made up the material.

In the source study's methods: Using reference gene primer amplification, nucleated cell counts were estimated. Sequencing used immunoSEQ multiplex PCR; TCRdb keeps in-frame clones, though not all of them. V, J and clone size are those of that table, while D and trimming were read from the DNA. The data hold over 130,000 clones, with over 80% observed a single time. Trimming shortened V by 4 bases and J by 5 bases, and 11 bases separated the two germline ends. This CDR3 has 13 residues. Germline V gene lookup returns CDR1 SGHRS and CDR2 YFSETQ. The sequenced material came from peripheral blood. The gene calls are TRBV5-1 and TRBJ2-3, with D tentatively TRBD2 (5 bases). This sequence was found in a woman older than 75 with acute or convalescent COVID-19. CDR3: CASSPAGGDTQYF. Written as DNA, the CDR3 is TGCGCCAGCAGCCCGGCGGGTGGAGATACGCAGTATTTT. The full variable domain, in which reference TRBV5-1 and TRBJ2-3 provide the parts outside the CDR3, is KAGVTQTPRYLIKTRGQQVTLSCSPISGHRSVSWYQQTPGQGLQFLFEYFSETQRNKGNFPGRFSGRQFSNSRSEMNVSTLELGDSALYLCASSPAGGDTQYFGPGTRLTVL.